The clone carrying this T cell receptor (beta chain) was detected a few times. The antigen remains unidentified. Every isolated RNA sample was fully reverse transcribed, so sequencing captured expressed TCRB transcripts. The protocol was immunoSEQ multiplex PCR, while the TCRdb copy is restricted to in-frame clones and leaves out a portion. This sample has some 410,000 clones, with approximately 13% found just once. This entry comes from a study of beta chain features in type 1 diabetes. Study observations and caveats: Across all four CD4+ subsets, people with type 1 diabetes showed modestly shorter TCRB CDR3s. Fewer junction insertions and more nucleotide deletions appeared in type 1 diabetes patients.

Germline V gives CDR1 MNHNY, CDR2 SVGAGI (reference sequence). This CDR3 region has 14 residues. V was cut by 4 bases and J by 4 bases, with 13 bases left in between. The sequence came from a man between 25 and 39 years old in good health. Input material: naive CD4+ T cells from blood. V is TRBV6-6 and J is TRBJ2-5; D is unclear. The CDR3 here is CASSSLWAGETQYF. The CDR3 coding sequence is TGTGCCAGCAGTTCCCTTTGGGCAGGAGAGACCCAGTACTTC.